This T cell receptor (beta chain) was retrieved from a study of cytotoxic CD8 clonotypes in ibrutinib-treated CLL. Whole-study context: Among the samples, the mean was roughly 280,000 productive templates and 85,000 to 95,000 productive rearrangements.

TCRdb's table, derived via immunoSEQ multiplex PCR, lists solely in-frame clones and lacks some. The table has over 200,000 clones, approximately 79% seen once. Trimming removed 1 base from V and 10 bases from J; junction bases left unmatched: 6. The CDR3 loop spans 15 amino acids. CDR1 SGHTA and CDR2 FQGTGA come from the germline V gene. The sequence derives from a human donor with chronic lymphocytic leukemia. Here the sequenced sample was PBMCs, taken after 12 months of ibrutinib treatment. The rearrangement uses TRBV7-3 and TRBJ2-1; 11 nucleotides line up with TRBD2. For the CDR3, the DNA is TGTGCCAGCAGCTTAAATAGCGGGGGGGCTGTCGAGCAGTTCTTC. Translation: CASSLNSGGAVEQFF.